This TCR beta chain is drawn from a study of T cell responses to AZD1222 COVID-19 vaccine. Points from the study as a whole: As reported, nearly half of all spike-specific TCRs target variant regions that are unmutated.

Trimming stripped 3 bases from V and 6 bases from J, with 9 bases between. Looked up from germline, CDR1 is SGHRS and CDR2 is YFSETQ. CDR3 length equals 12 residues. Of note for this clone: Its cognate antigen is unknown.

Using immunoSEQ multiplex PCR, the repertoire was profiled, and TCRdb retains in-frame clones only, with some absent. The sample includes around 130,000 clones, about 90% seen only once; the top ten take around 8%. This receptor was identified in an adult who received the MenACWY meningococcal vaccine as a control. The chain couples TRBV5-1 to TRBJ1-2; D is uncertain. The sample was peripheral blood, taken 28 days after the second dose of the MenACWY control vaccine. Written as DNA, the CDR3 is TGCGCCAGCAGCTGGGGTATCGATGGCTACACCTTC. Its translation is CASSWGIDGYTF.